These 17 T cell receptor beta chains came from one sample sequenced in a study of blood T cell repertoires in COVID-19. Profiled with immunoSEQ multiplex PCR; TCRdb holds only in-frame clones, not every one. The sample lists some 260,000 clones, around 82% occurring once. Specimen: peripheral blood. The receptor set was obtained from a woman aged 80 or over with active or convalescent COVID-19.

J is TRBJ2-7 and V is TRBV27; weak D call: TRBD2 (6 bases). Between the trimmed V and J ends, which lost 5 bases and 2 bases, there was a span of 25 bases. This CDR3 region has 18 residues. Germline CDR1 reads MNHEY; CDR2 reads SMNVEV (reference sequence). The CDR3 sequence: CASSTVRGGGVPPYEQYF. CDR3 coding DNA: TGTGCCAGCAGTACGGTCCGGGGAGGAGGGGTCCCACCCTACGAGCAGTACTTC.

The CDR3 DNA is TGTGCCAGCAGTCCTGGACTAGCGGGAGGGCCGGGAGATACGCAGTATTTT. This gives the protein CASSPGLAGGPGDTQYF. This sequence joins TRBV2 and TRBJ2-3, with 15 bases fitting TRBD2. Germline CDR1 reads SNHLY; CDR2 reads FYNNEI. V dropped 5 bases and J dropped 5; count of bases not matched to a gene: 8. CDR3 size: 17 residues.

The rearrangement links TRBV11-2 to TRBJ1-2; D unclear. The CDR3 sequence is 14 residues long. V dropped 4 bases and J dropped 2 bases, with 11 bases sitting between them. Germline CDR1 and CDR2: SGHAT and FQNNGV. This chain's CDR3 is CASSSGLTNYGYTF. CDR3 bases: TGTGCCAGCAGCTCAGGACTTACGAACTATGGCTACACCTTC.

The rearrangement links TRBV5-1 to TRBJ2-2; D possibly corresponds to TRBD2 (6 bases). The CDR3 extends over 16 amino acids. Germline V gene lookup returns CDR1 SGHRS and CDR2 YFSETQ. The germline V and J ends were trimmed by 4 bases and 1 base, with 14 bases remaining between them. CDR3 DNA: TGCGCCAGCAGCCTCGCCCGACTAGAGAACACCGGGGAGCTGTTTTTT. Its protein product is CASSLARLENTGELFF.

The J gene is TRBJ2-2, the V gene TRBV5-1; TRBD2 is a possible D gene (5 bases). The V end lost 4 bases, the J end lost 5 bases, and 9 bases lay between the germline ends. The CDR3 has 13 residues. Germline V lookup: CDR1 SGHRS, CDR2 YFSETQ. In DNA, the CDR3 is TGCGCCAGCAGCACCCGGGGTACCGGGGAGCTGTTTTTT. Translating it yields CASSTRGTGELFF. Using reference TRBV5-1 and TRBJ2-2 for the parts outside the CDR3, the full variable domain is KAGVTQTPRYLIKTRGQQVTLSCSPISGHRSVSWYQQTPGQGLQFLFEYFSETQRNKGNFPGRFSGRQFSNSRSEMNVSTLELGDSALYLCASSTRGTGELFFGEGSRLTVL.

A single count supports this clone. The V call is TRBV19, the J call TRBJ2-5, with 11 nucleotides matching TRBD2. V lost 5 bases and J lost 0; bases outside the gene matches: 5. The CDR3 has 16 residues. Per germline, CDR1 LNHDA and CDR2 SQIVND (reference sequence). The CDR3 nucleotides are TGTGCCAGTAGTTCTCTGACTAGCGGGGACCAAGAGACCCAGTACTTC. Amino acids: CASSSLTSGDQETQYF.

CDR3 nucleotides: TGCGCCAGCAGCTTGGAAGGCAGCGTGGCTGAAGCTTTCTTT. The encoded protein is CASSLEGSVAEAFF. The rearrangement links TRBV5-1 to TRBJ1-1; D call uncertain. This CDR3 is 14 amino acids long. V was shortened by 0 bases and J by 6 bases, with 12 bases between the two germline ends. In germline, CDR1 is SGHRS, CDR2 YFSETQ.

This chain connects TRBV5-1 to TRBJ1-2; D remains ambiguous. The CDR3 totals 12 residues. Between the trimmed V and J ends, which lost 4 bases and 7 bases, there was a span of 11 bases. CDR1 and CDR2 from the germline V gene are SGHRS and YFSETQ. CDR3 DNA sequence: TGCGCCAGCAGCGCCCAACAGAGTGGCTACACCTTC. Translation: CASSAQQSGYTF.

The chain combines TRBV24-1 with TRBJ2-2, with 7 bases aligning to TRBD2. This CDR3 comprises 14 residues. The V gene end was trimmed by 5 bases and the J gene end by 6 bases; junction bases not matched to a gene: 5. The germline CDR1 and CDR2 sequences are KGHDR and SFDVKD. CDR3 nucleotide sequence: TGTGCCACCAGTGCAGCGGGAAGTGCCGGGGAGCTGTTTTTT. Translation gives CATSAAGSAGELFF.

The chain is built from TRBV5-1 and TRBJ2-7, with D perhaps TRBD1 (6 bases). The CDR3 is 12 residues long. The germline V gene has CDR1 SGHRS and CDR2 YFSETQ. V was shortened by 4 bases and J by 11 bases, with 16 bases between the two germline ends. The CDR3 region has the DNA TGCGCCAGCAGCCACGGGACGGACAGAGAGTACTTC. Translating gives CASSHGTDREYF.

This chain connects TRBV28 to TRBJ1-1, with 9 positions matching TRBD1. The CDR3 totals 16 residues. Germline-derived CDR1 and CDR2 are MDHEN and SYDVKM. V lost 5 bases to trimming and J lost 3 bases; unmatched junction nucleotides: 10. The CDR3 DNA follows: TGTGCCAGCAGTCTAACACAGGGGGCTGGGGACACTGAAGCTTTCTTT. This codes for CASSLTQGAGDTEAFF.

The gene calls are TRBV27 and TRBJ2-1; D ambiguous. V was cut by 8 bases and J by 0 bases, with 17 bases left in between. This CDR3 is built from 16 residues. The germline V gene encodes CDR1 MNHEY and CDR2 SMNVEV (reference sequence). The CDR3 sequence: CASESNSPSSYNEQFF. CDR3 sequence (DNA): TGTGCCAGCGAGTCGAACAGCCCGAGCTCCTACAATGAGCAGTTCTTC.

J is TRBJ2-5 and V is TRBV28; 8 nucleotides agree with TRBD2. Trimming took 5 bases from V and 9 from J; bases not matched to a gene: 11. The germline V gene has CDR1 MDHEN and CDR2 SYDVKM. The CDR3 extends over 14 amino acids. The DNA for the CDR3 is TGTGCCAGCAGTCCACCGGGGGGGGGAAGACCCCAGTACTTC. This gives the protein CASSPPGGGRPQYF.

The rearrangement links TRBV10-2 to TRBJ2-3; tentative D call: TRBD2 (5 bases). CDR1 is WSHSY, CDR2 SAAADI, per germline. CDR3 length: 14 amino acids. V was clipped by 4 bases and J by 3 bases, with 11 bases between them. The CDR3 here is CASSASGRTDTQYF. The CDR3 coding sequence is TGCGCCAGCAGTGCCAGCGGCAGGACAGATACGCAGTATTTT.

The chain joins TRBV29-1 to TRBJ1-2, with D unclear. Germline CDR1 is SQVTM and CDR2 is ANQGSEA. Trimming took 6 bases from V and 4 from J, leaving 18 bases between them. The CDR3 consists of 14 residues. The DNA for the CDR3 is TGCAGCGTGGTGTACCGGGGAACTGTCTATGGCTACACCTTC. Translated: CSVVYRGTVYGYTF. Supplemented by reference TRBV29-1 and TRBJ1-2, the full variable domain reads SAVISQKPSRDICQRGTSLTIQCQVDSQVTMMFWYRQQPGQSLTLIATANQGSEATYESGFVIDKFPISRPNLTFSTLTVSNMSPEDSSIYLCSVVYRGTVYGYTFGSGTRLTVV.

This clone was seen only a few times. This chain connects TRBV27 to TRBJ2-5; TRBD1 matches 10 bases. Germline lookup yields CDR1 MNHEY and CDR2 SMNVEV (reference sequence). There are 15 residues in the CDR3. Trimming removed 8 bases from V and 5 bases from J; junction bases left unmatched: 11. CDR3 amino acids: CASRDRGGTRETQYF. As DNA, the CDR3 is TGTGCCAGCCGGGACAGGGGAGGTACCAGGGAGACCCAGTACTTC.

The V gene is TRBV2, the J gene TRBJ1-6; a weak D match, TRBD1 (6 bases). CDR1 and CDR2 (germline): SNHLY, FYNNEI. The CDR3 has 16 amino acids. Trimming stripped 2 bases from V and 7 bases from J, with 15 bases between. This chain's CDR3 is CASSESYRAGNSPLHF. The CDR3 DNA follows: TGTGCCAGCAGTGAATCGTACAGGGCCGGGAATTCACCCCTCCACTTT.